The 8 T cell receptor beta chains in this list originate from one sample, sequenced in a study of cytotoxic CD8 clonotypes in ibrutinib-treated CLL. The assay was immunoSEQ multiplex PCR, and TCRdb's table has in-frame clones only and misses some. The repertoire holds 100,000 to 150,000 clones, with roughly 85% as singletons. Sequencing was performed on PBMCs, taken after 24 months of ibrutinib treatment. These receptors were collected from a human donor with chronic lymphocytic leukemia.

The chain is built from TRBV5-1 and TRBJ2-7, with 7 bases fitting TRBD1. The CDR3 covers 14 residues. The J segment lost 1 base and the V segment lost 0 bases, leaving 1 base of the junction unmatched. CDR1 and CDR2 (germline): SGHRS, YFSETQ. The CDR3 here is CASSLATGSYEQYF. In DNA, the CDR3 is TGCGCCAGCAGCTTGGCGACAGGGTCCTACGAGCAGTACTTC.

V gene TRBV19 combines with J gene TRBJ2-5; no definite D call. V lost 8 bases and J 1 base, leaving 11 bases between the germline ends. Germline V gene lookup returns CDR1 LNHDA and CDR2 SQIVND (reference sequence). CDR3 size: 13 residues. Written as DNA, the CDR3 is TGTGCCAGTGGGTGGGCGGCCCAAGAGACCCAGTACTTC. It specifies CASGWAAQETQYF.

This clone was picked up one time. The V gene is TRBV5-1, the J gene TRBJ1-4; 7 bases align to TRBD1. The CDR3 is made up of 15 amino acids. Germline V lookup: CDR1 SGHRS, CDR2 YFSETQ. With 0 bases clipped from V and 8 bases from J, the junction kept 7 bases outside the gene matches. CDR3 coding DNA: TGCGCCAGCAGCTTGGCTTGGACAGGAGGCGAAAAACTGTTTTTT. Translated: CASSLAWTGGEKLFF.

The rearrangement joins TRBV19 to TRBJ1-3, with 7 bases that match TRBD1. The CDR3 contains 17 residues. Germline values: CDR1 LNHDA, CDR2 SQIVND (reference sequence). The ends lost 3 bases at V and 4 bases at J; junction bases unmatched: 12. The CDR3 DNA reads TGTGCCAGTAGTATGGGGACAGCTTCTCTCTCCGGAAACACCATATATTTT. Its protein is CASSMGTASLSGNTIYF.

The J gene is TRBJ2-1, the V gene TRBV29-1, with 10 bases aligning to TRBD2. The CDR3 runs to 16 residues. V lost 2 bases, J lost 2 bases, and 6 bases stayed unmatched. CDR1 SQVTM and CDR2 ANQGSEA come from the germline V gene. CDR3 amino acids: CSVEPRGLATYNEQFF. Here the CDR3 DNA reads TGCAGCGTTGAACCTCGGGGACTAGCGACCTACAATGAGCAGTTCTTC.

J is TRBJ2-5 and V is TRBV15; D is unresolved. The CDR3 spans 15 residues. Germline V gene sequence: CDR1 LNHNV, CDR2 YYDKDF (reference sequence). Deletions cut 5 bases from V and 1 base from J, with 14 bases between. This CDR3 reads CATSRRATGQETQYF. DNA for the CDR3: TGTGCCACCAGCCGGAGAGCCACGGGCCAAGAGACCCAGTACTTC.

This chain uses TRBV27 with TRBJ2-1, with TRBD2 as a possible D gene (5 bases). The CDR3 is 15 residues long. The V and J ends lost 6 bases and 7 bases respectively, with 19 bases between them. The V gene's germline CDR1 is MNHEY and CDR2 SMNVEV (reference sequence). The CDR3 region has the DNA TGTGCCAGCAGCCTGAGCGGAGTCTCGGGTAATGAGCAGTTCTTC. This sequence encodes CASSLSGVSGNEQFF.

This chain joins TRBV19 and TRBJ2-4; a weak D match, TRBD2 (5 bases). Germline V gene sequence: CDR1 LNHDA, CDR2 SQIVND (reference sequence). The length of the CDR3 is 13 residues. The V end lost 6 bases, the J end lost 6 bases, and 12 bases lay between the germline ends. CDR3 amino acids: CASSIRAVNIQYF. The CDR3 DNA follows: TGTGCCAGTAGCATCAGAGCGGTAAACATTCAGTACTTC. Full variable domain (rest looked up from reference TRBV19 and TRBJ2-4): DGGITQSPKYLFRKEGQNVTLSCEQNLNHDAMYWYRQDPGQGLRLIYYSQIVNDFQKGDIAEGYSVSREKKESFPLTVTSAQKNPTAFYLCASSIRAVNIQYFGAGTRLSVL.